The rows below give T cell receptor beta chains drawn from one sample of a study of OX40 agonist ivuxolimab in advanced cancers. The data were produced by immunoSEQ multiplex PCR, yet TCRdb's version contains in-frame clones alone and is incomplete. The sample has 90,000 to 100,000 clones; approximately 89% are singletons. The sequenced sample was CD4+ or CD8+ T cells sorted from blood, obtained in a trial of the OX40 agonist ivuxolimab. Receptors were obtained from an adult with an advanced solid tumor such as melanoma, head and neck, liver or kidney cancer. Both conserved end residues are part of each CDR3. The D gene is left open where the match is weak. Where a row states a size, it is once, few, many or the class of an expanded clone; other rows omit it.

TRBV7-9	.	TRBJ2-2	TRBD1	CASSLRTGKRTGELFF	TGTGCCAGCAGCTTACGGACAGGGAAAAGGACCGGGGAGCTGTTTTTT
TRBV19	.	TRBJ1-4	TRBD1	CASSLQGAANEKLFF	TGTGCCAGTAGTCTCCAGGGGGCGGCTAATGAAAAACTGTTTTTT
TRBV5-8	.	TRBJ2-5	.	CASSWTDSPRETQYF	TGTGCCAGCAGCTGGACCGACAGCCCCCGAGAGACCCAGTACTTC
TRBV5-5	.	TRBJ2-1	.	CASSLTGQRNEQFF	TGTGCCAGCAGCTTAACAGGGCAGAGGAATGAGCAGTTCTTC
TRBV10-3	.	TRBJ2-2	TRBD1	CAITRQGRGELFF	TGTGCCATCACCCGACAGGGACGCGGGGAGCTGTTTTTT
TRBV7-3	.	TRBJ2-2	TRBD1	CASSFGQGAGELFF	TGTGCCAGCAGCTTTGGACAGGGAGCCGGGGAGCTGTTTTTT
TRBV15	once	TRBJ2-6	.	CATSRLRSSGANVLTF	TGTGCCACCAGCAGACTCCGTTCCTCTGGGGCCAACGTCCTGACTTTC
TRBV2	once	TRBJ2-5	TRBD1	CASSEEVVGTGVQETQYF	TGTGCCAGCAGTGAAGAGGTCGTCGGGACAGGAGTTCAAGAGACCCAGTACTTC
TRBV19	.	TRBJ1-4	.	CASSTLRQVNEKLFF	TGTGCCAGTAGTACCCTAAGACAGGTTAATGAAAAACTGTTTTTT
TRBV7-2	once	TRBJ2-1	TRBD2	CASSLVSGEGYFF	TGTGCCAGCAGCTTAGTTTCCGGGGAGGGATATTTCTTC
TRBV19	.	TRBJ2-5	.	CASSGNRAQETQYF	TGTGCCAGTAGTGGTAATAGGGCCCAAGAGACCCAGTACTTC
TRBV18	.	TRBJ2-5	.	CASSPTKEETQYF	TGTGCCAGCTCACCCACTAAAGAAGAGACCCAGTACTTC
TRBV25-1	.	TRBJ2-7	.	CASSPTNTLGGQYF	TGTGCCAGCAGTCCCACAAACACGCTCGGAGGGCAGTACTTC
TRBV6-6	.	TRBJ1-1	.	CASSYSPSNKNTEAFF	TGTGCCAGCAGTTACTCGCCAAGCAATAAGAACACTGAAGCTTTCTTT
TRBV9	.	TRBJ2-7	.	CASSPTTANYEQYF	TGTGCCAGCAGCCCCACGACAGCCAACTACGAGCAGTACTTC
TRBV6-4	.	TRBJ2-3	.	CASGRGVTDTQYF	TGTGCCAGTGGCAGGGGTGTCACAGATACGCAGTATTTT
TRBV7-2	.	TRBJ2-2	TRBD1	CASSRDLGTGPRELFF	TGTGCCAGCAGCCGTGACCTCGGGACAGGTCCCCGGGAGCTGTTTTTT
TRBV9	once	TRBJ1-2	.	CASSLSGNYGYTF	TGTGCCAGCAGTTTATCGGGGAACTATGGCTACACCTTC
TRBV29-1	.	TRBJ2-2	.	CSVEGWQNTGELFF	TGCAGCGTTGAGGGGTGGCAGAACACCGGGGAGCTGTTTTTT
TRBV6-5	.	TRBJ1-6	TRBD1	CASSLGGGDYPPLHF	TGTGCCAGCAGCCTGGGAGGGGGCGATTATCCACCCCTCCACTTT
TRBV2	.	TRBJ1-1	TRBD1	CASSVGTANTEAFF	TGTGCCAGCAGTGTGGGGACAGCGAACACTGAAGCTTTCTTT
TRBV6-5	.	TRBJ2-7	TRBD2	CASSYPGTSNEQYF	TGTGCCAGCAGTTACCCCGGGACTAGCAACGAGCAGTACTTC
TRBV28	.	TRBJ2-7	.	CASSIPGGGSYEQYF	TGTGCCAGCAGTATACCAGGAGGCGGGTCCTACGAGCAGTACTTC
TRBV11-1	.	TRBJ2-5	TRBD1	CASSQDRQETQYF	TGTGCCAGCAGCCAGGACAGGCAAGAGACCCAGTACTTC
TRBV14	.	TRBJ2-1	TRBD2	CASSQTGTSGRAYNEQFF	TGTGCCAGCAGCCAGACCGGGACTAGCGGGAGGGCCTACAATGAGCAGTTCTTC
TRBV27	.	TRBJ1-6	TRBD1	CASTRTGGVSSPLHF	TGTGCCAGCACTCGGACAGGGGGCGTCAGTTCACCCCTCCACTTT
TRBV30	.	TRBJ1-6	.	CAWSVRSSPLHF	TGTGCCTGGAGTGTACGCAGCTCACCCCTCCACTTT
TRBV18	.	TRBJ1-5	.	CASSPGRDPSQPQHF	TGTGCCAGCTCACCAGGGAGGGACCCCTCTCAGCCCCAGCATTTT
TRBV28	.	TRBJ2-5	.	CASTSAQLQETQYF	TGTGCCAGCACCTCAGCCCAGCTCCAAGAGACCCAGTACTTC